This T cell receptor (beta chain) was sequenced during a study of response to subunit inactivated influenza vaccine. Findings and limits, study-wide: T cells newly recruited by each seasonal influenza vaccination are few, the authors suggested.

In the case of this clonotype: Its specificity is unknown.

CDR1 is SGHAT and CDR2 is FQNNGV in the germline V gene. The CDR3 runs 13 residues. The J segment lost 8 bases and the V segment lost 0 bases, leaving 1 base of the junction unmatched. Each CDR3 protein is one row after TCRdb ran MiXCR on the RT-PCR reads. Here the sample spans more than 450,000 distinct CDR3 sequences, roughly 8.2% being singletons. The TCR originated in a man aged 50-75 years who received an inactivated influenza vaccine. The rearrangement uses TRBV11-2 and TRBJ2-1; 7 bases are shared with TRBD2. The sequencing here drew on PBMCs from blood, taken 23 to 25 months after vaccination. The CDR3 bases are TGTGCCAGCAGCTTAGAAAGCGGGGATGAGCAGTTCTTC. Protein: CASSLESGDEQFF.